A selection of T cell receptor beta chains follows, all from one sample in a study of blood T cell repertoires in COVID-19. Assay: immunoSEQ multiplex PCR; the TCRdb copy retains only in-frame clones and omits some. In the table there are 270,000 or so clones, about nine tenths of which are singletons. The sample was PBMCs or T cells enriched from blood (not recorded which). Receptor source: a woman between 40 and 55 years old with acute COVID-19. Both conserved end residues are trimmed from each CDR3.

v_call cdr3_aa
TRBV18 ASSLWTGENTEAF
TRBV9 ASSPSPNEKLF
TRBV5-1 ASSDPGQGANTIY
TRBV24-1 ATSDPGTEGTGELF
TRBV20-1 SASDPRGGDQPQH
TRBV5-1 ASRRTGSNTGELF
TRBV2 ASSHNGAGLLGTQY
TRBV7-2 ASSLLAGAINSPLH
TRBV18 ASSPGRGFQPQH
TRBV9 ASSSTSGRAADEQF
TRBV12-3/TRBV12-4 ATRLAGDYEQY
TRBV19 ASSRPGGSYEQY
TRBV24-1 ATTDSGSSGNTIY
TRBV9 ASSDRNGSGRAYPDEQY
TRBV20-1 RAGGYT
TRBV10-1 ASSPTGVDRWNEQF
TRBV27 ASSPLHGASGISNYNEQF
TRBV9 ASTPGLADNEQF
TRBV7-2 ASSFTGIPEAF
TRBV30 AWKGGSSNEQF
TRBV7-8 ASSLGGGTDYNEQF
TRBV19 ASSTRQELGYGYT
TRBV6-2/TRBV6-3 ASSSYPLAGINNEQF
TRBV2 ASSEETPALKQF
TRBV9 ASSVLTGHSFPEAF
TRBV7-9 ASSSVPTDSRGSTEAF
TRBV6-4 ASSDWSTGDGYT
TRBV7-9 ASSLSEASDNEQF
TRBV27 ASSLRGLAGGDEQF
TRBV18 ASSPTPTGSPLH
TRBV24-1 ATSEKGYTEAF
TRBV7-2 ASSLVGGSSNQPQH
TRBV27 ASSLTVAGGSVNEQF
TRBV9 ASSALAGDITDTQY
TRBV5-1 ARIDRDRNSPLH
TRBV6-4 ASSDNPSLAGVRVEQF
TRBV19 ASRASSGTPYNEQF
TRBV2 ASSESGREPYTQY
TRBV15 ATSRIRDRGNEQY
TRBV12-3/TRBV12-4 ASTNGGFYGYT